This passage covers 5 T cell receptor beta chains from one sample sequenced in a study of T cells in tuberculosis. Generated by immunoSEQ multiplex PCR, the TCRdb table keeps only in-frame clones and is missing some. The repertoire holds about 88,000 clones, with about nine tenths as singletons. Sorting used thawed, overnight-rested PBMC stained with anti-CD3, a viability dye and GMM-loaded CD1B tetramer. CD1B tetramers were loaded with Rhodococcus equi-derived C32 glucose monomycolate. The specimen sequenced was CD1b-GMM tetramer-negative cells sorted from PBMCs. The receptors here all came from an adult woman with latent tuberculosis.

The rearrangement links TRBV10-3 to TRBJ2-7; TRBD2 matches 11 bases. V gave up 5 bases and J gave up 0 bases; unmatched junction bases: 0. The CDR3 sequence is 14 residues long. The germline V gene has CDR1 ENHRY and CDR2 SYGVKD. DNA for the CDR3: TGTGCCATCAGTACTAGCGGGGGCTCCTACGAGCAGTACTTC. Amino acids: CAISTSGGSYEQYF.

As to this clone: Germline is not matched at one junction end, which may reflect a read error. The chain carries TRBV7-7 and TRBJ2-5, with D perhaps matching TRBD2 (6 bases). CDR1 and CDR2 (germline): SSHAT, FNYEAQ (reference sequence). The CDR3 totals 15 residues. The CDR3 DNA sequence: TGTGCTAGCAGCTTAGATAGGACTAAGTTAGAGACCCAGTACTTC. Encoded protein: CASSLDRTKLETQYF.

The CDR3 sequence is CASSPSGGADTQYF. The CDR3 nucleotides read TGTGCCAGCAGCCCTAGCGGGGGTGCAGATACGCAGTATTTT. The chain employs TRBV6-4 and TRBJ2-3, with 10 bases that match TRBD2. The CDR3 sequence is 14 residues long. CDR1 is MRHNA and CDR2 is SNTAGT in the germline V gene. V trimming: 6 bases; J trimming: 4 bases; junction bases outside the gene matches: 4.

The rearrangement joins TRBV19 to TRBJ1-1, with D possibly being TRBD1 (5 bases). Germline V lookup: CDR1 LNHDA, CDR2 SQIVND (reference sequence). Between the trimmed V and J ends, which lost 1 base and 10 bases, there was a span of 10 bases. The CDR3 totals 12 residues. The CDR3 coding sequence is TGTGCCAGTAGTATAGGCGGGGGACGAGCTTTCTTT. It codes for CASSIGGGRAFF. Full variable domain (rest looked up from reference TRBV19 and TRBJ1-1): DGGITQSPKYLFRKEGQNVTLSCEQNLNHDAMYWYRQDPGQGLRLIYYSQIVNDFQKGDIAEGYSVSREKKESFPLTVTSAQKNPTAFYLCASSIGGGRAFFGQGTRLTVV.

J is TRBJ2-5 and V is TRBV6-6; 11 nucleotides align to TRBD2. Germline V gene data show CDR1 as MNHNY and CDR2 as SVGAGI (reference sequence). Trimming at V came to 5 bases and at J to 6 bases, leaving 8 bases not matched to a gene. The CDR3 extends over 15 amino acids. The CDR3: CASSNSGGALKTQYF. Here the CDR3 DNA reads TGTGCCAGCAGTAATAGCGGGGGGGCCTTAAAGACCCAGTACTTC.